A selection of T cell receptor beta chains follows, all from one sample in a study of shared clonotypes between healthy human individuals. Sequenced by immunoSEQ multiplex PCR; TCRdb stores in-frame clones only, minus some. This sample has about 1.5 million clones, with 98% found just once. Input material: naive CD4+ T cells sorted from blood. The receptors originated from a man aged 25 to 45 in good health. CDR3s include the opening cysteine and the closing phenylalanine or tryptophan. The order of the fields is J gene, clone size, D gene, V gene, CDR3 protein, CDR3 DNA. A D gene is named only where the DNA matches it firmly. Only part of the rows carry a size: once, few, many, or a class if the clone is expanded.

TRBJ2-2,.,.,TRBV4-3,CASGRRGGGTGELFF,TGCGCCAGTGGTCGTAGAGGAGGGGGCACCGGGGAGCTGTTTTTT
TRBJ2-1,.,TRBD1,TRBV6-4,CASSDLGTGGKFEYNEQFF,TGTGCCAGCAGTGACCTAGGGACAGGGGGCAAGTTTGAGTACAATGAGCAGTTCTTC
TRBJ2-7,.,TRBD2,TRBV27,CASSSLAGGREQYF,TGTGCCAGCAGTTCCCTAGCGGGAGGGAGGGAGCAGTACTTC
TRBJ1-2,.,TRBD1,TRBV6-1,CASSRQGADGYTF,TGTGCCAGCAGCCGACAGGGGGCTGATGGCTACACCTTC
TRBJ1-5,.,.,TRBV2,CASSEGPGQPQHF,TGTGCCAGCAGTGAAGGGCCGGGACAGCCCCAGCATTTT
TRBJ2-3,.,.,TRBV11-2,CASSLWTDLSGTQYF,TGTGCCAGCAGCCTGTGGACCGACTTAAGTGGCACGCAGTATTTT
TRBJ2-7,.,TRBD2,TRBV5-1,CASSTLAGDYEQYF,TGCGCCAGCAGCACACTAGCGGGGGACTACGAGCAGTACTTC
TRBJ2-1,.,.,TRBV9,CASSVRLWGDEQFF,TGTGCCAGCAGCGTAAGACTCTGGGGCGATGAGCAGTTCTTC
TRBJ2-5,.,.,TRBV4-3,CASSQDSRGHETQYF,TGCGCCAGCAGCCAAGATAGCCGGGGCCATGAGACCCAGTACTTC
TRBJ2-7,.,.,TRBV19,CASSISGHGTRQNKYEQYF,TGTGCCAGTAGTATATCGGGGCACGGGACACGACAGAATAAGTACGAGCAGTACTTC
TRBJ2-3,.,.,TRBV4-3,CASSRGQGSTDTQYF,TGCGCCAGCAGCCGGGGGCAGGGGAGCACAGATACGCAGTATTTT
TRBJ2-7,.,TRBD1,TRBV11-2,CASSIGTGGAYEQYF,TGTGCCAGCAGTATAGGGACAGGGGGGGCCTACGAGCAGTACTTC
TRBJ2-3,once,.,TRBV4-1,CASSLYPGEVGADTQYF,TGCGCCAGCAGCCTATACCCGGGGGAGGTGGGCGCAGATACGCAGTATTTT
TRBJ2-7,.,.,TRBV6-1,CASSEVVGIAYEQYF,TGTGCCAGCAGTGAAGTGGTGGGCATCGCCTACGAGCAGTACTTC
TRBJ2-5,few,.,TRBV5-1,CASSHQETQYF,TGCGCCAGCAGCCACCAAGAGACCCAGTACTTC
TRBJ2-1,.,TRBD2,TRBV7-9,CASSLVCGLARNLF,TGTGCCAGCAGCTTAGTTTGTGGACTAGCCAGAAACCTCTTC
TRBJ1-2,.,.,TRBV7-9,CASSLEEGYTF,TGTGCCAGCAGCCTTGAGGAAGGCTACACCTTC
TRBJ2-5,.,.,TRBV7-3,CASSLSGMGETQYF,TGTGCCAGCAGCTTATCGGGAATGGGGGAGACCCAGTACTTC
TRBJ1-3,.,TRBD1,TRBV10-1,CASRQGSGNTIYF,TGCGCCAGCCGACAGGGTTCTGGAAACACCATATATTTT
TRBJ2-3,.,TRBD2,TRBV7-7,CASRAGTSWADTQYF,TGTGCTAGCAGGGCCGGGACTAGCTGGGCAGATACGCAGTATTTT
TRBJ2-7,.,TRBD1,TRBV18,CASSPGQGPNYEQYF,TGTGCCAGCTCACCGGGACAGGGGCCAAACTACGAGCAGTACTTC
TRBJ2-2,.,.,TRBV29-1,CSIGTTGELFF,TGCAGCATTGGGACTACCGGGGAGCTGTTTTTT